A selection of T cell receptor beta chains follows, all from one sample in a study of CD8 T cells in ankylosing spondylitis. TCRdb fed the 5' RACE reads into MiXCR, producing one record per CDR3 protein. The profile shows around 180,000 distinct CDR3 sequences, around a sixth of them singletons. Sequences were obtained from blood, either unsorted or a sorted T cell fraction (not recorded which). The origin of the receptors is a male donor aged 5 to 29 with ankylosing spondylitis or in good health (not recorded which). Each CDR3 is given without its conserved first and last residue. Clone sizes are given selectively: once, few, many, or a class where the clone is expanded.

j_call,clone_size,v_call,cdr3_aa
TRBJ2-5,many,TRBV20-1,SANDETQY
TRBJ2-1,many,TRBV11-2,ASSLEGGRAYNEQF
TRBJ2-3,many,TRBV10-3,AVRKGGGTDTQY
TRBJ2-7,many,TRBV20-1,SARKTGPIYEQY
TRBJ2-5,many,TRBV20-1,SAYPRGAQETQY
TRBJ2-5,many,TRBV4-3,ASSQDLTGRETQY
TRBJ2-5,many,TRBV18,ASSSSELQETQY
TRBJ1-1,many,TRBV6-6,ASSRDRKNTEAF
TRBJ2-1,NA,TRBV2,ASKTYYNEQF
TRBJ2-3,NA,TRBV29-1,SVDRQGSDTQY
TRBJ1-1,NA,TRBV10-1,ASTRRGLPNTEAF
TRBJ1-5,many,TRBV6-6,ASSKTGTGVDQPQH
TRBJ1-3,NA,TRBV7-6,ASSINRVVGNTIY
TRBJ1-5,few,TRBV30,AWSPGQGNQPQH
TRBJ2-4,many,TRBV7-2,ASSFRVTKNIQY
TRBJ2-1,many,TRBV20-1,SAGPTSSYNEQF
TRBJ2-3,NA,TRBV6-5,ASSYSYSSTDTQY
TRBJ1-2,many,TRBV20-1,SARALSYGYT
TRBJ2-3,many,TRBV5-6,ASSLLLDTQY
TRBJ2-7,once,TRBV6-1,ASSEALSEQY
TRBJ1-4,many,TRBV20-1,SAMAPAGEKLF
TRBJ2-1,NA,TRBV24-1,ATSDLLAGGYNEQF
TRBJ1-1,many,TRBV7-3,ASSLISGKEAF
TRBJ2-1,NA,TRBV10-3,AISDTKAGVNNEQF
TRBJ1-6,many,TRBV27,ASSLQGLGDNSPLH
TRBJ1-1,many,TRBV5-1,ASSFRSLNTEAF
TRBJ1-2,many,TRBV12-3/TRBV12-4,ATNLQGAAGYT
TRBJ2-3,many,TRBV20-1,SARSSGTDTQY
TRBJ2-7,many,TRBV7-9,ASSRVGSGSIGGQY
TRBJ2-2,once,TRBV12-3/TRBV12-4,ASRGTATGELF
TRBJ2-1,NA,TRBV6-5,ASRRGEYEQF
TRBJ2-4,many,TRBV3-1,ASSQPGQGAY
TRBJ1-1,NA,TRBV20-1,SARDMKRNTEAF
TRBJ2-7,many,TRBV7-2,ASSLDEGSSYEQY
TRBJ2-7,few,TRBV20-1,SAGGSFDEQY
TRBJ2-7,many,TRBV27,ASSLLGREQY
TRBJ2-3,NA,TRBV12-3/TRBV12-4,ASSVDRRGTDTQY
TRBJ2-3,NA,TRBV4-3,ASSPDPSDTSTDTQY
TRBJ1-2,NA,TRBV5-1,ASSLVKAGTGYGYT
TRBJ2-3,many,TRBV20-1,PQSRQGITDTQY
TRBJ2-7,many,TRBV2,ASSEEGEQY
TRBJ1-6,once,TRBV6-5,ALGGAENSPLH
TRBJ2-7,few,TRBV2,ASRAGPIYEQY
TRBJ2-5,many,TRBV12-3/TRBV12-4,ASSPTPYGHQQETQY
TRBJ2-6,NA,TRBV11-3,ASSLGGGRVANVLT
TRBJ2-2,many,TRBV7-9,AAKQGATGELF
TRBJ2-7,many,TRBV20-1,SATERTSGVLDEQY
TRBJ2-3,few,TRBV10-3,AISGSSSKVTDTQY
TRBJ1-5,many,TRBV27,ASSLSGSGGLSNQPQH
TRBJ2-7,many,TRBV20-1,SATRTGHSYEQY
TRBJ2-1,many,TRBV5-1,ASSLAGSYNEQF
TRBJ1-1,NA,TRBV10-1,ASSEPGQGHTEAF
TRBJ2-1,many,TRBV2,ASRINRNEQF
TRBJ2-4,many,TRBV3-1,ASSQEIIQY